What follows are 12 T cell receptor beta chains derived from one specimen sequenced in a study of shared clonotypes between healthy human individuals (TCRdb year 2020). Library preparation employed the immunoSEQ multiplex PCR assay. TCRdb limited this immuneACCESS table to in-frame rearrangements with V and J called. A share of clones is missing; checked studies link under half to unresolved V genes, and the rest is unexplained. In all, the sample holds over a million clones, and roughly 96% of those were seen once. The ten largest account for about 1% of the sample. The specimen was naive CD4+ T cells sorted from blood. The sample's cell subset or site label, in plain terms: CD45RA+ positively selected. All receptors come from a man in his thirties or forties in good health.

The rearrangement uses TRBV2 and TRBJ2-2, with D possibly called TRBD1 or TRBD2 (5 bases each). CDR3 length equals 14 residues. V lost 10 bases, J lost 4 bases, and 16 bases lay in between. Germline V gene data show CDR1 as SNHLY and CDR2 as FYNNEI. CDR3 amino acids: CATLPGDVTGELFF. The CDR3 coding sequence is TGTGCCACTTTACCCGGGGACGTCACCGGGGAGCTGTTTTTT.

This clone was seen only a few times. The rearrangement joins TRBV5-1 to TRBJ1-2; D not resolved. The CDR3 has 14 amino acids. V was cut by 2 bases and J by 4 bases, with 12 bases left in between. CDR1 is SGHRS and CDR2 is YFSETQ in the germline V gene. CDR3 amino acids: CASSFERQFYGYTF. Written as DNA, the CDR3 is TGCGCCAGCAGCTTCGAACGGCAATTCTATGGCTACACCTTC.

This rearrangement joins TRBV19 to TRBJ2-4; D perhaps matches TRBD2 (5 bases). CDR1 and CDR2 (germline): LNHDA, SQIVND (reference sequence). This CDR3 region has 15 residues. Trimming took off 1 base at V and 7 bases at J, with 14 bases between the two ends. CDR3 sequence: CASSIGRRTTNIQYF. The DNA for the CDR3 is TGTGCCAGTAGTATAGGCCGGAGGACCACGAACATTCAGTACTTC.

The CDR3 DNA is TGTGCCAGCATCGGACCGGGGGGAGAGGAGACCCAGTACTTC. It translates to CASIGPGGEETQYF. The V and J genes are TRBV5-4 and TRBJ2-5; 7 nucleotides match TRBD2. Germline V CDR1 and CDR2: SGHNT, YYREEE (reference sequence). The CDR3 runs to 14 residues. J was trimmed by 5 bases and V by 6 bases; bases with no gene match: 10. The full variable domain, completed using reference TRBV5-4 and TRBJ2-5, is ETGVTQSPTHLIKTRGQQVTLRCSSQSGHNTVSWYQQALGQGPQFIFQYYREEENGRGNFPPRFSGLQFPNYSSELNVNALELDDSALYLCASIGPGGEETQYFGPGTRLLVL.

The chain couples TRBV6-1 to TRBJ2-3; D is perhaps TRBD1 (5 bases). This CDR3 region has 14 residues. V lost 6 bases and J lost 2, with 12 bases in between. Germline assignment: CDR1 MNHNS and CDR2 SASEGT. Written as DNA, the CDR3 is TGTGCCAGCAGGTCCCAGGGATACACAGATACGCAGTATTTT. This gives the protein CASRSQGYTDTQYF.

The chain couples TRBV9 to TRBJ2-7; possibly TRBD1 for D (6 bases). CDR1 is SGDLS and CDR2 is YYNGEE in the germline V gene. The germline V and J ends were trimmed by 3 bases and 4 bases, with 20 bases remaining between them. CDR3 size: 16 residues. DNA of the CDR3: TGTGCCAGCAGCGGTGGCTACAGGGTTAAAGGGTACGAGCAGTACTTC. Translation gives CASSGGYRVKGYEQYF.

On this clone itself: The same CDR3 arises from other DNA sequences in this sample as well. CDR3 bases: TGCGCCAGCAGCTTGGAACCAACAGATACGCAGTATTTT. Protein sequence: CASSLEPTDTQYF. This sequence joins TRBV5-1 and TRBJ2-3; no clear D. Germline V gene lookup returns CDR1 SGHRS and CDR2 YFSETQ. V was pared by 0 bases and J by 3 bases, with 5 bases between. The CDR3 length is 13 residues. Filled out from reference TRBV5-1 and TRBJ2-3, the complete variable domain reads KAGVTQTPRYLIKTRGQQVTLSCSPISGHRSVSWYQQTPGQGLQFLFEYFSETQRNKGNFPGRFSGRQFSNSRSEMNVSTLELGDSALYLCASSLEPTDTQYFGPGTRLTVL.

The V and J genes are TRBV20-1 and TRBJ2-5; 7 nucleotides line up with TRBD1. The CDR3 sequence is 11 residues long. In germline, CDR1 is DFQATT, CDR2 SNEGSKA (reference sequence). V lost 5 bases and J lost 5; bases outside the gene matches: 2. CDR3 loop: CSALQGETQYF. DNA of the CDR3: TGCAGTGCTTTACAGGGGGAGACCCAGTACTTC.

This clone was detected once. The V and J genes are TRBV11-2 and TRBJ2-7; D unclear. V was cut by 0 bases and J by 3 bases, with 21 bases left in between. Germline assignment: CDR1 SGHAT and CDR2 FQNNGV. This CDR3 spans 18 amino acids. The CDR3 DNA sequence: TGTGCCAGCAGCTTAGATCGGACCCCAGGTTGGGCTAACTACGAGCAGTACTTC. Its protein product is CASSLDRTPGWANYEQYF. Looking up the rest from reference TRBV11-2 and TRBJ2-7 gives the full variable domain: EAGVAQSPRYKIIEKRQSVAFWCNPISGHATLYWYQQILGQGPKLLIQFQNNGVVDDSQLPKDRFSAERLKGVDSTLKIQPAKLEDSAVYLCASSLDRTPGWANYEQYFGPGTRLTVT.

This chain links TRBV11-3 with TRBJ2-3; perhaps D is TRBD1 or TRBD2 (7 bases each). CDR1 is SGHNT, CDR2 YENEEA, per germline. This CDR3 has 12 residues. The V and J ends lost 4 bases and 9 bases respectively, with 11 bases between them. CDR3 DNA sequence: TGTGCCAGCAGCTCCAGGGGGGGCACGCAGTATTTT. It translates to CASSSRGGTQYF.

CDR3 DNA sequence: TGCGCCAGCAGCTTGTCCACAGGGGAGGTCACTGAAGCTTTCTTT. Its translation: CASSLSTGEVTEAFF. The J gene is TRBJ1-1, the V gene TRBV5-1, with TRBD1 identical over 7 bases. J lost 4 bases, V lost 1 base, and 7 bases had no gene match. Germline V CDR1 and CDR2: SGHRS, YFSETQ. The CDR3 is 15 residues long.

The chain links TRBV11-2 to TRBJ1-1; D remains unclear. CDR1 SGHAT and CDR2 FQNNGV come from the germline V gene. The V end lost 5 bases, the J end lost 0 bases, and 16 bases lay between the germline ends. This CDR3 comprises 16 residues. CDR3 amino acids: CASSLLGRRMNTEAFF. The CDR3 coding sequence is TGTGCCAGCAGCCTCTTGGGTCGGAGAATGAACACTGAAGCTTTCTTT. The full variable domain, its missing parts supplied by reference TRBV11-2 and TRBJ1-1, is EAGVAQSPRYKIIEKRQSVAFWCNPISGHATLYWYQQILGQGPKLLIQFQNNGVVDDSQLPKDRFSAERLKGVDSTLKIQPAKLEDSAVYLCASSLLGRRMNTEAFFGQGTRLTVV.